This is a list of T cell receptor beta chains from one sample in a study of T cell changes during pregnancy in multiple sclerosis. Assay used: immunoSEQ multiplex PCR; TCRdb lists only in-frame clones, some missing. The repertoire holds 30,000 to 40,000 clones, with approximately 90% as singletons. The specimen comprised CD8+ T cells from peripheral blood mononuclear cells, sampled in the third trimester of pregnancy. The receptors shown here come from a female donor with multiple sclerosis, enrolled in a pregnancy study. The CDR3 runs from the conserved cysteine through the conserved F or W. Each record gives: V gene, J gene, clone size, D gene, CDR3 length, CDR3 protein, CDR3 DNA. A D gene is named only where the DNA matches it firmly. Clone size, where shown, is once, few, many, or a class for clones that have expanded.

>TRBV11-2|TRBJ1-2|.|TRBD1|11
CATDREDGYTF
TGTGCTACGGACAGGGAGGATGGCTACACCTTC
>TRBV6-4|TRBJ1-1|few|.|15
CASSDSAGPNTEAFF
TGTGCCAGCAGTGACTCTGCAGGGCCGAACACTGAAGCTTTCTTT
>TRBV13|TRBJ1-1|.|TRBD1|15
CASSLERGPEGKAFF
TGTGCCAGCAGCTTAGAGAGGGGGCCGGAGGGAAAAGCTTTCTTT
>TRBV7-8|TRBJ2-4|.|TRBD1|14
CASSLEQGKNIQYF
TGTGCCAGCAGCTTAGAACAGGGGAAAAACATTCAGTACTTC
>TRBV9|TRBJ2-1|.|.|12
CASSVIQAEQFF
TGTGCCAGCAGCGTAATACAGGCTGAGCAGTTCTTC
>TRBV7-9|TRBJ1-4|.|TRBD1|14
CASSLGTGVEKLFF
TGTGCCAGCAGCTTAGGGACAGGGGTTGAAAAACTGTTTTTT
>TRBV7-9|TRBJ2-1|.|TRBD2|15
CASNLLAGGYNEQFF
TGTGCCAGCAACCTACTAGCGGGTGGATACAATGAGCAGTTCTTC
>TRBV4-3|TRBJ1-4|medium-sized|.|16
CASSQDPGRGSEKLFF
TGCGCCAGCAGCCAAGATCCCGGCAGGGGTAGTGAAAAACTGTTTTTT
>TRBV5-1|TRBJ2-3|.|TRBD2|14
CASSLWTSGDTQYF
TGCGCCAGCAGCCTATGGACTAGCGGAGATACGCAGTATTTT
>TRBV19|TRBJ2-1|once|TRBD1|13
CAIWDRGYNEQFF
TGTGCCATCTGGGACAGGGGCTACAATGAGCAGTTCTTC
>TRBV15|TRBJ2-7|.|TRBD2|18
CATSSPAGGRAHSYEQYF
TGTGCCACCAGCAGCCCAGCGGGGGGCCGCGCCCACTCCTACGAGCAGTACTTC
>TRBV7-8|TRBJ1-4|.|TRBD1|19
CASSQRGQGAVATNEKLFF
TGTGCCAGCAGCCAAAGGGGCCAGGGGGCGGTTGCAACTAATGAAAAACTGTTTTTT
>TRBV7-9|TRBJ1-1|.|.|12
CASSLSDTEAFF
TGTGCCAGCAGCCTCTCGGACACTGAAGCTTTCTTT
>TRBV9|TRBJ1-2|.|TRBD1|16
CASSVIRTGDNYGYTF
TGTGCCAGCAGCGTAATCCGGACAGGGGATAACTATGGCTACACCTTC
>TRBV4-3|TRBJ1-4|.|.|15
CASSPRRATNEKLFF
TGCGCCAGCAGCCCCAGGCGAGCAACTAATGAAAAACTGTTTTTT
>TRBV29-1|TRBJ1-1|.|.|12
CSAPTGNTEAFF
TGCAGCGCCCCGACAGGGAACACTGAAGCTTTCTTT
>TRBV15|TRBJ2-3|.|TRBD2|14
CATSPGAGFDTQYF
TGTGCCACCAGCCCAGGAGCGGGGTTCGATACGCAGTATTTT
>TRBV9|TRBJ1-2|.|TRBD1|14
CASSVGTGDYGYTF
TGTGCCAGCAGCGTAGGGACAGGGGACTATGGCTACACCTTC
>TRBV7-7|TRBJ2-5|once|TRBD1|18
CASSEALRDRGRRETQYF
TGTGCCAGCAGCGAAGCCCTCCGGGACAGGGGTAGGAGGGAGACCCAGTACTTC
>TRBV5-5|TRBJ1-6|.|.|14
CASSGTGKSSPLHF
TGTGCCAGCAGCGGAACAGGGAAAAGTTCACCCCTCCACTTT
>TRBV9|TRBJ2-7|.|TRBD2|15
CASSNRLAGPSEQYF
TGTGCCAGCAGCAACAGACTAGCGGGGCCCAGCGAGCAGTACTTC
>TRBV6-5|TRBJ1-2|.|.|15
CASSYSGGGPGGYTF
TGTGCCAGCAGTTACTCTGGGGGCGGGCCGGGGGGCTACACCTTC
>TRBV7-9|TRBJ2-7|.|.|14
CASSLPSGSYEQYF
TGTGCCAGCAGCTTGCCCTCAGGTTCCTACGAGCAGTACTTC
>TRBV7-3|TRBJ2-3|.|.|14
CASSSRGSTDTQYF
TGTGCCAGCAGCTCAAGGGGGAGCACAGATACGCAGTATTTT
>TRBV19|TRBJ2-4|.|.|16
CASSILTVGPVNIQYF
TGTGCCAGTAGTATATTAACGGTGGGGCCTGTAAACATTCAGTACTTC
>TRBV15|TRBJ1-6|.|.|18
CATSRDATETVDNSPLHF
TGTGCCACCAGCAGAGATGCCACAGAAACAGTGGATAATTCACCCCTCCACTTT
>TRBV10-3|TRBJ2-3|.|.|16
CAISEPAGLNTDTQYF
TGTGCCATCAGTGAGCCTGCCGGACTAAACACAGATACGCAGTATTTT
>TRBV12-5|TRBJ1-2|.|TRBD1|18
CASGLLMTGALANYGYTF
TGTGCTAGTGGTTTGCTGATGACAGGGGCCTTAGCTAACTATGGCTACACCTTC
>TRBV7-2|TRBJ1-5|.|.|13
CASSLGHNQPQHF
TGTGCCAGCAGCTTAGGACACAATCAGCCCCAGCATTTT
>TRBV5-1|TRBJ2-3|.|TRBD2|15
CASRQTSVSTDTQYF
TGCGCCAGCCGACAAACTAGCGTGAGCACAGATACGCAGTATTTT
>TRBV15|TRBJ2-2|.|.|14
CATSRGRNTGELFF
TGTGCCACCAGCAGGGGCCGGAACACCGGGGAGCTGTTTTTT
>TRBV27|TRBJ2-7|once|TRBD1|14
CASGLGQGPYEQYF
TGTGCCAGCGGCCTCGGACAGGGGCCCTACGAGCAGTACTTC
>TRBV19|TRBJ1-1|few|.|16
CASSMMSRGGGTEAFF
TGTGCCAGTAGTATGATGTCGCGGGGGGGAGGCACTGAAGCTTTCTTT
>TRBV4-1|TRBJ1-1|.|.|15
CASSQVLSENTEAFF
TGCGCCAGCAGCCAAGTGTTATCAGAGAACACTGAAGCTTTCTTT
>TRBV9|TRBJ2-2|.|TRBD2|14
CASSVSGGLGELFF
TGTGCCAGCAGCGTAAGCGGGGGCCTTGGGGAGCTGTTTTTT
>TRBV11-2|TRBJ1-1|few|.|13
CASSLNPNTEAFF
TGTGCCAGCAGCCTTAATCCGAACACTGAAGCTTTCTTT
>TRBV11-2|TRBJ1-3|.|.|16
CASSDPGEDVGNTIYF
TGTGCCAGCAGCGATCCGGGAGAGGACGTCGGAAACACCATATATTTT
>TRBV7-9|TRBJ2-7|.|TRBD1|18
CASSARDPRTGSSYEQYF
TGTGCCAGCAGCGCACGGGACCCCAGGACAGGGAGCTCCTACGAGCAGTACTTC
>TRBV9|TRBJ1-2|.|.|15
CASSLRHTGGDGYTF
TGTGCCAGCAGCCTCCGCCATACGGGGGGCGATGGCTACACCTTC
>TRBV27|TRBJ1-1|.|.|12
CASSRDGGEAFF
TGTGCCAGCAGCCGGGACGGGGGTGAAGCTTTCTTT
>TRBV7-3|TRBJ1-2|.|TRBD1|14
CASTDRGGTGGYTF
TGTGCCAGCACCGACAGGGGGGGAACGGGAGGCTACACCTTC
>TRBV29-1|TRBJ2-6|.|.|18
CSVEDKEGPVSGANVLTF
TGCAGCGTTGAAGATAAGGAGGGTCCCGTCTCTGGGGCCAACGTCCTGACTTTC
>TRBV7-9|TRBJ1-1|once|TRBD1|13
CANDIQGFTEAFF
TGTGCCAACGATATACAGGGGTTTACTGAAGCTTTCTTT
>TRBV9|TRBJ2-4|.|TRBD2|15
CASSSAGTRGNIQYF
TGTGCCAGCAGCTCAGCCGGGACTAGAGGGAACATTCAGTACTTC
>TRBV29-1|TRBJ2-5|.|.|10
CSVLFGTQYF
TGCAGCGTGCTTTTCGGGACCCAGTACTTC